Below, 23 T cell receptor beta chains from the same sample are listed, as sequenced in a study of shared clonotypes between healthy human individuals. Naive CD8 populations comprised CD45RO-negative cells positively selected for CCR7, excluding terminally differentiated effector memory CD45RA+ cells. Clones were read by immunoSEQ multiplex PCR, and TCRdb kept only the in-frame ones, dropping some. The data contain 1.5 million to 2.5 million clones, about 95% of them singletons. The specimen was naive CD8+ T cells sorted from blood. All receptors come from a man aged 18 to 29 in good health.

The CDR3 nucleotides read TGTGCCAGCAGCAACCAGCGGGGGGGGAACACCGGGGAGCTGTTTTTT. As protein: CASSNQRGGNTGELFF. The gene calls are TRBV5-4 and TRBJ2-2, with 10 bases aligning to TRBD2. V gave up 4 bases and J gave up 1 base; unmatched junction bases: 4. The CDR3 length is 16 residues. Germline V CDR1 and CDR2: SGHNT, YYREEE (reference sequence).

The genes are TRBV5-1 and TRBJ2-5; 10 bases line up with TRBD1. This CDR3 has 15 residues. After removal of 4 bases from V and 0 bases from J, the junction contained 3 bases not matched to a gene. Germline loops: CDR1 SGHRS, CDR2 YFSETQ. CDR3 protein: CASSPDRGYQETQYF. Written as DNA, the CDR3 is TGCGCCAGCAGCCCGGACAGGGGGTACCAAGAGACCCAGTACTTC.

The chain has TRBV13 and TRBJ1-1, with unresolved D. Trimming cost V 3 bases and J 1 base, with 6 bases left between them. In germline, CDR1 is PRHDT, CDR2 FYEKMQ (reference sequence). This CDR3 spans 13 amino acids. The CDR3 DNA follows: TGTGCCAGCAGCTTTCGGGCGAACACTGAAGCTTTCTTT. It yields the protein CASSFRANTEAFF.

The gene calls are TRBV13 and TRBJ1-1; no definite D call. In germline, CDR1 is PRHDT, CDR2 FYEKMQ (reference sequence). The V end was cut by 8 bases, the J end by 3 bases, with 13 bases between. The CDR3 extends over 13 amino acids. In nucleotides, the CDR3 is TGTGCCAGCTCGGACGACCTGGACACTGAAGCTTTCTTT. Its protein product is CASSDDLDTEAFF.

In its sample, this clone was seen once. Within the sample, other DNA sequences also encode this same CDR3. CDR3: CASSASYEQYF. For the CDR3, the DNA is TGTGCCAGCAGCGCTTCCTACGAGCAGTACTTC. V usage is TRBV7-2 and J usage is TRBJ2-7; no clear D gene. This CDR3 has 11 amino acids. V was trimmed by 5 bases and J by 1 base, leaving 3 bases between them. CDR1 and CDR2 from the germline V gene are SGHTA and FQGNSA.

V usage is TRBV11-2 and J usage is TRBJ2-7; the D gene could be TRBD1 or TRBD2 (5 bases each). Germline CDR1 and CDR2: SGHAT and FQNNGV. Trimming took off 1 base at V and 6 bases at J, with 10 bases between the two ends. The CDR3 consists of 13 residues. CDR3 bases: TGTGCCAGCAGCTTAGGGGACCCCCTCGAGCAGTACTTC. Translating gives CASSLGDPLEQYF.

The chain is built from TRBV6-1 and TRBJ1-6; 9 bases align to TRBD1. V shed 2 bases, J shed 9 bases, and the junction held 8 bases outside the gene matches. The CDR3 consists of 16 residues. The germline gives CDR1 MNHNS, CDR2 SASEGT. CDR3 DNA: TGTGCCAGCAGTGAACCCCCGGGACAGGGTGCTTCACCCCTCCACTTT. This translates into CASSEPPGQGASPLHF.

The chain couples TRBV6-6 to TRBJ2-7; a possible D gene is TRBD1 (6 bases). Between the trimmed V and J ends, which lost 4 bases and 4 bases, there was a span of 11 bases. The CDR3 length is 13 residues. Looked up from germline, CDR1 is MNHNY and CDR2 is SVGAGI (reference sequence). The CDR3 region has the DNA TGTGCCAGCAGTTGGGACACAAGTTACGAGCAGTACTTC. It yields the protein CASSWDTSYEQYF.

The V call is TRBV15, the J call TRBJ1-2; D is possibly TRBD1 (6 bases). The V end lost 1 base, the J end lost 6 bases, and 9 bases lay between the germline ends. Germline-derived CDR1 and CDR2 are LNHNV and YYDKDF (reference sequence). The length of the CDR3 is 13 residues. The CDR3 bases are TGTGCCACCAGCAGAGTGGCAGGGGATGGCTACACCTTC. Translating gives CATSRVAGDGYTF.

CDR3 sequence reads: CASSQGVSNEKLFF. Written as DNA, the CDR3 is TGCGCCAGCAGCCAGGGGGTATCTAATGAAAAACTGTTTTTT. The chain carries TRBV4-1 and TRBJ1-4; a possible D gene is TRBD1 (5 bases). Germline lookup yields CDR1 MGHRA and CDR2 YSYEKL. The CDR3 length is 14 residues. The V end was cut by 3 bases, the J end by 3 bases, with 8 bases between.

The chain uses TRBV11-2 and TRBJ2-7; D ambiguous. Germline V gives CDR1 SGHAT, CDR2 FQNNGV. The CDR3 has 13 residues. The V end lost 3 bases, the J end lost 0 bases, and 6 bases lay between the germline ends. This CDR3 is CASSFPHSYEQYF. The DNA of the CDR3 is TGTGCCAGCAGCTTCCCCCACTCCTACGAGCAGTACTTC. The entire variable domain, with the rest obtained from reference TRBV11-2 and TRBJ2-7, is as follows: EAGVAQSPRYKIIEKRQSVAFWCNPISGHATLYWYQQILGQGPKLLIQFQNNGVVDDSQLPKDRFSAERLKGVDSTLKIQPAKLEDSAVYLCASSFPHSYEQYFGPGTRLTVT.

The chain couples TRBV28 to TRBJ2-7; no clear D gene. Germline V CDR1 and CDR2: MDHEN, SYDVKM. The CDR3 contains 16 residues. Trimming removed 2 bases at V and 2 bases at J, with 16 bases between. CDR3 in amino acids: CASSLKAAWIAYEQYF. In DNA form, the CDR3 reads TGTGCCAGCAGTTTAAAGGCAGCTTGGATCGCCTACGAGCAGTACTTC.

A remark on this clone: In the same sample, other DNA sequences code for this CDR3. The chain carries TRBV4-3 and TRBJ2-7; 10 positions agree with TRBD2. CDR3 length: 16 residues. CDR1 is LGHNA, CDR2 YSLEER, per germline. V shed 0 bases and J 0 bases; nucleotides not matched to a gene: 2. This chain's CDR3 is CASSQDWTSGSYEQYF. The CDR3, as DNA: TGCGCCAGCAGCCAAGATTGGACTAGCGGCTCCTACGAGCAGTACTTC.

V usage is TRBV27 and J usage is TRBJ2-3, with 7 bases matching TRBD2. J lost 2 bases, V lost 7 bases, and 9 bases had no gene match. This CDR3 region has 15 residues. In germline, CDR1 is MNHEY, CDR2 SMNVEV (reference sequence). CDR3 bases: TGTGCCAGCACCCTGGGGGGGGACCACACAGATACGCAGTATTTT. Its protein is CASTLGGDHTDTQYF.

The chain is built from TRBV6-1 and TRBJ2-7, with D maybe TRBD2 (5 bases). This CDR3 has 15 amino acids. CDR1 is MNHNS and CDR2 is SASEGT in the germline V gene. The germline V and J ends were trimmed by 7 bases and 4 bases, with 20 bases remaining between them. CDR3 bases: TGTGCCAGCACCCAAGAGGACTTAGGTGCTTACGAGCAGTACTTC. Residues: CASTQEDLGAYEQYF.

The rearrangement uses TRBV5-6 and TRBJ2-7; 8 bases fit TRBD1. The germline CDR1 and CDR2 sequences are SGHDT and YYEEEE. The V segment lost 4 bases and the J segment 2 bases; nucleotides outside the gene matches: 8. The CDR3 extends over 15 amino acids. CDR3 in amino acids: CASSASGTGPYEQYF. In nucleotides, the CDR3 is TGTGCCAGCAGCGCCTCCGGGACAGGCCCCTACGAGCAGTACTTC.

The DNA of the CDR3 is TGTGCCAGCAGTCAGAGACTAGCGGGAGAGACCCAGTACTTC. Its protein product is CASSQRLAGETQYF. The chain recombines TRBV27 with TRBJ2-5; 10 nucleotides agree with TRBD2. In germline, CDR1 is MNHEY, CDR2 SMNVEV (reference sequence). Trimming removed 5 bases from V and 4 bases from J; junction bases left unmatched: 4. The CDR3 has 14 amino acids.

The rearrangement uses TRBV29-1 and TRBJ2-7, with 7 positions matching TRBD1. Trimming at V came to 7 bases and at J to 0 bases, leaving 6 bases not matched to a gene. CDR1 SQVTM and CDR2 ANQGSEA come from the germline V gene. CDR3 length: 13 amino acids. CDR3 nucleotides: TGCAGCGCTATGACAGGGCTCTCCTACGAGCAGTACTTC. Translated, it gives CSAMTGLSYEQYF.

The chain recombines TRBV9 with TRBJ2-7; 8 nucleotides match TRBD2. Germline V gives CDR1 SGDLS, CDR2 YYNGEE. There are 15 residues in the CDR3. Unmatched junction bases numbered 6, after V lost 1 base and J lost 3 bases. The DNA for the CDR3 is TGTGCCAGCAGCGTATCGGGAGGGGCAGGCTACGAGCAGTACTTC. Translating it yields CASSVSGGAGYEQYF.

The chain carries TRBV29-1 and TRBJ1-1; D ambiguous. CDR3 length: 12 amino acids. V was shortened by 3 bases and J by 8 bases, with 13 bases between the two germline ends. Germline assignment: CDR1 SQVTM and CDR2 ANQGSEA. CDR3 region: CSVEGPELEAFF. The CDR3 DNA is TGCAGCGTTGAGGGTCCGGAGTTGGAAGCTTTCTTT.

Regarding this clone: This sample includes further DNA sequences coding for the same CDR3. V is TRBV28 and J is TRBJ2-5, with 8 nucleotides matching TRBD1. Germline trimming cut 5 bases from V and 1 base from J; bases unmatched to any gene: 3. CDR1 is MDHEN, CDR2 SYDVKM, per germline. This CDR3 has 14 residues. The DNA of the CDR3 is TGTGCCAGCAGTCCTGGGACAGGCCAAGAGACCCAGTACTTC. This gives the protein CASSPGTGQETQYF.

V is TRBV28 and J is TRBJ1-2; 9 bases align to TRBD1. In germline, CDR1 is MDHEN, CDR2 SYDVKM. With V trimmed by 5 bases and J by 5 bases, 6 bases remained unmatched. The CDR3 is made up of 14 amino acids. CDR3 residues: CASSNRGQGYGYTF. The CDR3 bases are TGTGCCAGCAGTAATAGAGGACAGGGGTATGGCTACACCTTC.

The chain joins TRBV18 to TRBJ2-7, with 7 bases fitting TRBD1. The CDR3 is 14 amino acids. In germline, CDR1 is KGHSH, CDR2 LQKENI. The trim removed 3 bases at V and 3 bases at J, leaving 5 bases unmatched. The CDR3 spells CASSPNRGLYEQYF. The CDR3 nucleotides are TGTGCCAGCTCACCTAACAGGGGTCTCTACGAGCAGTACTTC.